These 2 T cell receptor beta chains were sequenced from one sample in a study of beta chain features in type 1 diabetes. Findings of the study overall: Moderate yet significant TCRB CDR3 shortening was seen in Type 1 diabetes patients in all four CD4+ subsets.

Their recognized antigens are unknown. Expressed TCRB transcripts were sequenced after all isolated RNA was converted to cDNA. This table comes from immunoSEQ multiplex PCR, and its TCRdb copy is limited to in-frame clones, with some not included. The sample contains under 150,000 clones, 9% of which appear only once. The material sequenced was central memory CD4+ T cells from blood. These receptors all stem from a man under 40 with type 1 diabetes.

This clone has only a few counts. CDR3 nucleotide sequence: TGCGCCAGCAGATACAGGGATGGGATCACTGAAGCTTTCTTT. This encodes CASRYRDGITEAFF. The V and J genes are TRBV5-1 and TRBJ1-1; perhaps TRBD1 as D (6 bases). Germline values: CDR1 SGHRS, CDR2 YFSETQ. The CDR3 loop spans 14 amino acids. Trimming pared 5 bases from V and 4 bases from J, leaving 15 bases between.

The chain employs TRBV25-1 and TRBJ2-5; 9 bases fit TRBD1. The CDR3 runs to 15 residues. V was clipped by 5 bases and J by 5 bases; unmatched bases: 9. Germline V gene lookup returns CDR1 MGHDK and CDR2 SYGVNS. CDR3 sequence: CASSKGQGGLETQYF. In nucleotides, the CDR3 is TGTGCCAGCAGTAAGGGACAGGGAGGCTTGGAGACCCAGTACTTC.